This T cell receptor beta chain was sequenced in a study of blood T cell repertoires in COVID-19. Whole-study context: Specimens from acute and convalescent COVID-19 originated in the United States, Italy and Spain. The analysed material was cDNA or gDNA that came from T cells, B-cell-depleted T cells, or PBMCs.

Some clones are missing from TCRdb's copy, which holds only in-frame ones; the method was immunoSEQ multiplex PCR. The sample records hundreds of thousands of clones, around 84% being singletons. V was pared by 4 bases and J by 4 bases, with 5 bases of the junction left unmatched. The CDR3 extends over 14 amino acids. The germline gives CDR1 KGHSH, CDR2 LQKENI. This sequence was found in a man between 65 and 85 years old with acute or convalescent COVID-19. The chain links TRBV18 to TRBJ2-5, with 8 positions matching TRBD1. The sequencing input was peripheral blood. The CDR3 nucleotides are TGTGCCAGCTCACGTGCAGGGGGCCCAGAGACCCAGTACTTC. Amino acid sequence: CASSRAGGPETQYF.